This T cell receptor (beta chain) appears in the sequencing data of a study of T-cell reconstitution after alpha-beta-depleted transplantation in children. Points from the study as a whole: Some patients' high day-60 TCRbeta diversity was traced to surviving recipient T cells and thymic progenitors.

Germline V lookup: CDR1 MDHEN, CDR2 SYDVKM. Trimming took off 7 bases at V and 6 bases at J, with 19 bases between the two ends. The CDR3 is 15 amino acids. Notes on this clonotype: What it binds is not known.

It was with unique molecular identifiers that the TCRbeta library was prepared. TCRdb called the PCR reads again in MiXCR, with one record for every CDR3 protein. This table has roughly 670,000 distinct CDR3 sequences, around 14% appearing once. The sample was PBMCs, taken before TCRalphabeta/CD19-depleted stem cell transplant. This chain joins TRBV28 and TRBJ2-1, with no clear D. The TCR was taken from a girl aged 2-9 years with congenital amegakaryocytic thrombocytopenia, due to receive a stem cell transplant. In DNA form, the CDR3 reads TGTGCCAGCACCCCGCGGAACCAGAATGGCAATGAGCAGTTCTTC. Translated, it gives CASTPRNQNGNEQFF.